This paragraph reports one T cell receptor beta chain. In the source study's methods: How many nucleated cells were present was estimated from reference gene primer amplification. Generated by immunoSEQ multiplex PCR, the TCRdb table keeps only in-frame clones and is missing some. The D gene and trimming were derived from the DNA, and the V and J assignments and clone size from that table. The data hold hundreds of thousands of clones, with around 90% observed a single time. This sample was included in a study of blood T cell repertoires in COVID-19. In Seattle, patients joined the study during active infection and were tracked longitudinally. V lost 6 bases and J 15 bases, leaving 20 bases between the germline ends. CDR1 is LNHDA, CDR2 SQIVND, per germline (reference sequence). The CDR3 sequence is 13 residues long.

This receptor was identified in a woman between 40 and 50 years old with COVID-19, enrolled during active disease. The J gene is TRBJ1-4, the V gene TRBV19; possibly TRBD1 for D (5 bases). Material: peripheral blood. CDR3 DNA: TGTGCCAGTAGCGATCGAGTGGGTAGGGGTTTGTTTTTT. Its translation is CASSDRVGRGLFF.